This T cell receptor (beta chain) emerged from a study of shared clonotypes between healthy human individuals (TCRdb year 2020). Turning to the overall study: A couple of women and three men aged 18 to 49 years were included in the cohort. For each donor, CD4 naive and CD4 memory were each given three plates, CD8 naive was given two plates, and CD8 memory was given one plate. Per donor, leukapheresis produced somewhere between about 0.8 and 9.5 billion PBMCs. To estimate repertoire size and how much clonotypes are shared between individuals, the study performed deep sequencing of blood TCR repertoires from roughly five healthy adults. To increase sequencing depth and limit assay-specific biases, TCR repertoire library preparation and sequencing were carried out by different laboratories using diverse techniques.

Using the deep immunoSEQ assay, TCR CDR3 regions were amplified from genomic DNA by multiplex PCR. Genomic DNA extracted from each cell subset was distributed evenly over all wells of several immunoSEQ 96-well plates, and each plate served as one replicate. For sorted subsets, 150 to 250 ng genomic DNA, equal to about 30,000 T cell genomes, was loaded into each replicate PCR. Purified libraries were measured with a Qubit 3.0 fluorometer, size-checked on a Bioanalyzer 2100, and measured again with the KAPA Library Quantification kit. Every immunoSEQ 96-well plate was sequenced on a separate single-read 150-cycle Illumina NextSeq 550 flow cell. The authors processed their data as follows. Because the immunoSEQ output held only junctional sequences and lacked quality scores, the filtering could not match the filtering applied to full-length reads. Sequences were annotated with PyIR, a Python wrapper for IgBLAST v1.9, and V/J genes and CDR3 were assigned using IMGT germline references. Reads were removed for weak V/J assignments (E-value above 1e-6), missing CDR3, stop codons, out-of-frame junctions, or ambiguous translated residues. A V3J clonotype was defined by an identical inferred V gene, J gene, and CDR3 amino acid sequence. To compute the percentage overlap between repertoires, the number of shared unique clonotypes was divided by the size of the smaller repertoire. Three approaches were used to assess repertoire richness: RTK rarefaction, the Chao1 estimator, and Recon v2.1 estimates of unobserved clonotypes. Generation probabilities for all TCRbeta clonotypes obtained by the gDNA method from a handful of donors were computed using OLGA. This is the immuneACCESS table as TCRdb keeps it, with only in-frame sequences that have V and J called. A part of the clones is gone; compared with another copy, unresolved V genes explain less than half, and the rest is unexplained. V, J and clone size are taken as reported in that table, and D and trimming were inferred from the DNA itself. Across this sample there are around 2.5 million clones, with roughly 93% seen only once. Approximately 0.35% of the sample is taken by the ten largest.

Trimming at the junction amounts to 1 base on V and 0 bases on J, and the germline ends lie 15 bases apart. CDR1 SGHNT and CDR2 YYREEE are derived from the germline V gene (reference sequence). Spanning cysteine to phenylalanine, the CDR3 consists of 17 amino acids. Kept here is only the CDR3 DNA, which spans 51 bases and is read in frame from base 1. Paper-wide results and their limitations: Incomplete sequencing was indicated by rarefaction of sorted-subset datasets, despite the large sequencing depth. Estimated clonotype richness was generally larger for naive than for memory subsets. The genetic and exposure-history diversity represented was limited by the small number of donors. Pairwise subsampling led to the expectation that sequencing depth would affect the degree of clonotype sharing among donors. Clonotypes shared by all four sorted-subset donors showed higher generation probabilities than non-shared clonotypes. Sampling was restricted to blood, and TCR repertoires in tissues likely differ from the TCR repertoires found in blood. Sharing across a few donors was observed for roughly 5.4% of naive CD4, over 3% of naive CD8, 2% to 2.5% of memory CD4, and approximately 0.41% of memory CD8 clonotypes.

Donors were healthy HIV-negative adults with no recently reported acute infections or vaccinations. Only Caucasian adults living in Nashville, Tennessee, USA were represented among the donors. Magnetic negative selection was used to enrich CD4+ T cells, after which naive cells were positively selected on CD45RA and the negative fraction became the memory subset. After blood collection by leukapheresis, PBMCs were isolated using Ficoll-Histopaque density gradient centrifugation and then cryopreserved in the vapor phase of liquid nitrogen. Analytical flow cytometry was used to check the purity and quantity of every magnetically sorted T cell population. From each sorted fraction, genomic DNA was isolated and quantified by UV absorbance on a Nanodrop 2000c. About this clone: Its antigen is currently not known. No much larger clonotype is one base removed from it; base qualities were not supplied.

This sequence originates from a man aged 18 to 30 in good health. Some clones in this sample may be carry-over from other donors' samples. The rearrangement combines TRBV5-4 with TRBJ2-3, with no D gene named confidently. The sample consisted of naive CD4+ T cells from PBMCs. The intended sense of this specimen's cell subset or site label: CD45RA+ positively selected. The encoded CDR3 is CASSLRLGGPSTDTQYF. The DNA sequence is TGTGCCAGCAGCTTGCGATTGGGCGGCCCTAGCACAGATACGCAGTATTTT. The full variable domain, with segments outside the CDR3 supplied by the reference TRBV5-4 and TRBJ2-3 proteins, appears as ETGVTQSPTHLIKTRGQQVTLRCSSQSGHNTVSWYQQALGQGPQFIFQYYREEENGRGNFPPRFSGLQFPNYSSELNVNALELDDSALYLCASSLRLGGPSTDTQYFGPGTRLTVL.